This is a list of T cell receptor beta chains from one sample in a study of CD8 T cells in Susac syndrome. TCRdb reanalysed the immunoSEQ multiplex PCR reads using MiXCR and keeps one entry per CDR3 protein. The sample carries some 75,000 distinct CDR3 sequences, over 85% recorded once. Sequenced input: CD8+ T cells from PBMCs. These receptor sequences come from a human donor with Susac syndrome. CDR3s include the opening cysteine and the closing phenylalanine or tryptophan. D genes are given only for firm matches. Some rows mark clone size as missing; the rest say once, few, many or name a class of expanded clone.

d_call: NA; j_call: TRBJ2-7; v_call: TRBV3-1; clone_size: NA; cdr3_aa: CASSQGPGNEQYF; cdr3_nt: TGTGCCAGCAGCCAAGGTCCGGGGAACGAGCAGTACTTC
d_call: NA; j_call: TRBJ1-1; v_call: TRBV2; clone_size: NA; cdr3_aa: CASSKGGRMDAFF; cdr3_nt: TGTGCCAGCAGTAAAGGGGGGAGAATGGATGCTTTCTTT
d_call: NA; j_call: TRBJ2-1; v_call: TRBV12-3/TRBV12-4; clone_size: once; cdr3_aa: CASTPGGEQFF; cdr3_nt: TGTGCCAGCACCCCCGGGGGTGAGCAGTTCTTC
d_call: NA; j_call: TRBJ2-7; v_call: TRBV2; clone_size: once; cdr3_aa: CASSAGNLYEQYF; cdr3_nt: TGTGCCAGCAGCGCCGGGAACCTATACGAGCAGTACTTC
d_call: NA; j_call: TRBJ1-2; v_call: TRBV9; clone_size: NA; cdr3_aa: CASIPGGTNYGYTF; cdr3_nt: TGTGCCAGCATCCCCGGTGGGACTAACTATGGCTACACCTTC
d_call: NA; j_call: TRBJ2-1; v_call: TRBV7-9; clone_size: NA; cdr3_aa: CASSFSSSYNEQFF; cdr3_nt: TGTGCCAGCAGCTTTAGCAGCTCCTACAATGAGCAGTTCTTC
d_call: NA; j_call: TRBJ1-1; v_call: TRBV7-8; clone_size: NA; cdr3_aa: CASSRTTGRTEAFF; cdr3_nt: TGTGCCAGCAGCAGAACGACAGGTCGGACTGAAGCTTTCTTT
d_call: TRBD1; j_call: TRBJ1-4; v_call: TRBV4-2; clone_size: once; cdr3_aa: CASSQVQGGEKLFF; cdr3_nt: TGTGCCAGCAGCCAAGTCCAGGGGGGTGAAAAACTGTTTTTT
d_call: NA; j_call: TRBJ2-1; v_call: TRBV13; clone_size: NA; cdr3_aa: CASSLGLAGGEQFF; cdr3_nt: TGTGCCAGCAGCTTAGGTCTCGCCGGGGGTGAGCAGTTCTTC
d_call: NA; j_call: TRBJ1-1; v_call: TRBV5-1; clone_size: NA; cdr3_aa: CASSLLGYAEAFF; cdr3_nt: TGCGCCAGCAGCCTCCTGGGTTACGCTGAAGCTTTCTTT
d_call: NA; j_call: TRBJ2-1; v_call: TRBV28; clone_size: NA; cdr3_aa: CASSTPNPGELYEQFF; cdr3_nt: TGTGCCAGCAGCACGCCCAACCCGGGGGAACTCTATGAGCAGTTCTTC
d_call: NA; j_call: TRBJ2-7; v_call: TRBV27; clone_size: NA; cdr3_aa: CASSSAGPLGGQYF; cdr3_nt: TGTGCCAGCAGTTCTGCTGGGCCCCTGGGGGGGCAGTACTTC
d_call: NA; j_call: TRBJ1-1; v_call: TRBV27; clone_size: NA; cdr3_aa: CASTRTGNTEAFF; cdr3_nt: TGTGCCAGCACACGGACGGGGAACACTGAAGCTTTCTTT
d_call: TRBD2; j_call: TRBJ2-7; v_call: TRBV20-1; clone_size: NA; cdr3_aa: CSARRDSGSRREQYF; cdr3_nt: TGCAGTGCGCGCAGGGATAGCGGGAGCCGGCGGGAGCAGTACTTC
d_call: TRBD1; j_call: TRBJ2-7; v_call: TRBV20-1; clone_size: NA; cdr3_aa: CSAKPLGQGSYEQYF; cdr3_nt: TGCAGTGCAAAACCTCTTGGACAGGGTTCTTACGAGCAGTACTTC
d_call: TRBD1; j_call: TRBJ1-3; v_call: TRBV29-1; clone_size: NA; cdr3_aa: CSAETGPRTGNTIYF; cdr3_nt: TGCAGCGCAGAGACAGGGCCTCGAACAGGAAACACCATATATTTT
d_call: NA; j_call: TRBJ1-1; v_call: TRBV7-9; clone_size: NA; cdr3_aa: CASSLVGRPMNTEAFF; cdr3_nt: TGTGCCAGCAGCTTAGTGGGCAGACCCATGAACACTGAAGCTTTCTTT
d_call: NA; j_call: TRBJ1-2; v_call: TRBV5-1; clone_size: NA; cdr3_aa: CASSLAVGRANYGYTF; cdr3_nt: TGCGCCAGCAGCTTGGCAGTCGGCCGGGCTAACTATGGCTACACCTTC
d_call: TRBD2; j_call: TRBJ2-5; v_call: TRBV5-4; clone_size: NA; cdr3_aa: CASSLIAGGQETQYF; cdr3_nt: TGTGCCAGCAGCTTAATAGCGGGGGGGCAAGAGACCCAGTACTTC
d_call: NA; j_call: TRBJ2-7; v_call: TRBV20-1; clone_size: NA; cdr3_aa: CSARDLASYEQYF; cdr3_nt: TGCAGTGCTAGGGACCTAGCCTCCTACGAGCAGTACTTC
d_call: NA; j_call: TRBJ1-1; v_call: TRBV19; clone_size: NA; cdr3_aa: CASSITGPYTEAFF; cdr3_nt: TGTGCCAGTAGTATTACAGGGCCCTACACTGAAGCTTTCTTT
d_call: NA; j_call: TRBJ2-1; v_call: TRBV25-1; clone_size: NA; cdr3_aa: CASSDMGQGGVKQFF; cdr3_nt: TGTGCCAGCAGTGACATGGGGCAGGGGGGAGTCAAGCAGTTCTTC
d_call: TRBD2; j_call: TRBJ2-1; v_call: TRBV6-6; clone_size: NA; cdr3_aa: CAGGTSGPYNEQFF; cdr3_nt: TGTGCCGGGGGGACTAGCGGACCCTACAATGAGCAGTTCTTC
d_call: NA; j_call: TRBJ2-2; v_call: TRBV18; clone_size: NA; cdr3_aa: CASSPVLADNTGELFF; cdr3_nt: TGTGCCAGCTCACCAGTTTTAGCGGATAACACCGGGGAGCTGTTTTTT
d_call: NA; j_call: TRBJ2-7; v_call: TRBV11-3; clone_size: NA; cdr3_aa: CASSLPQRPAVEQYF; cdr3_nt: TGTGCCAGCAGCTTGCCCCAGCGCCCGGCGGTCGAGCAGTACTTC
d_call: TRBD2; j_call: TRBJ2-1; v_call: TRBV5-1; clone_size: NA; cdr3_aa: CASSPRTSGRAQGNEQFF; cdr3_nt: TGCGCCAGCAGCCCCCGGACTAGCGGGAGGGCCCAGGGAAATGAGCAGTTCTTC
d_call: NA; j_call: TRBJ1-2; v_call: TRBV24-1; clone_size: few; cdr3_aa: CATSDGYGYTF; cdr3_nt: TGTGCCACCAGTGACGGCTATGGCTACACCTTC
d_call: NA; j_call: TRBJ2-7; v_call: TRBV7-2; clone_size: NA; cdr3_aa: CASSLMLSYEQYF; cdr3_nt: TGTGCCAGCAGCTTAATGCTTTCCTACGAGCAGTACTTC
d_call: TRBD2; j_call: TRBJ2-3; v_call: TRBV7-3; clone_size: NA; cdr3_aa: CASSSGLAGVNTQYF; cdr3_nt: TGTGCCAGCAGCTCGGGACTAGCGGGGGTAAATACGCAGTATTTT